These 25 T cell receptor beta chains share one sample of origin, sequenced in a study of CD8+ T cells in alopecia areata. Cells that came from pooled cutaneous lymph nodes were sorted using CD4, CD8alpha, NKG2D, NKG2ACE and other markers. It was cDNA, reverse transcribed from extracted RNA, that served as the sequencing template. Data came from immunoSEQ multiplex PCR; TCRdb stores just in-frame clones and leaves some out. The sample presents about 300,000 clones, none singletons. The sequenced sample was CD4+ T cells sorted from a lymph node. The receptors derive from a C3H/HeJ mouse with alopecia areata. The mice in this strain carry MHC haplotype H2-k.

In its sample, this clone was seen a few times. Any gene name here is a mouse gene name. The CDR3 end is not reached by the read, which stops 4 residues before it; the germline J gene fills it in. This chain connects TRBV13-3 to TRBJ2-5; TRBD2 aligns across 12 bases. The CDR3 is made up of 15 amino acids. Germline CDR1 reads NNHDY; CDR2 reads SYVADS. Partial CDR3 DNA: TGTGCCAGCAGCCTCGGACTGGGGGGGGAGGAC. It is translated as CASSLGLGGED. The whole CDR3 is CASSLGLGGEDTQYF. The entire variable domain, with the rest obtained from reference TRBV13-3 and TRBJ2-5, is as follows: EAAVTQSPRSKVAVTGGKVTLSCHQTNNHDYMYWYRQDTGHGLRLIHYSYVADSTEKGDIPDGYKASRPSQENFSLILELASLSQTAVYFCASSLGLGGEDTQYFGPGTRLLVL.

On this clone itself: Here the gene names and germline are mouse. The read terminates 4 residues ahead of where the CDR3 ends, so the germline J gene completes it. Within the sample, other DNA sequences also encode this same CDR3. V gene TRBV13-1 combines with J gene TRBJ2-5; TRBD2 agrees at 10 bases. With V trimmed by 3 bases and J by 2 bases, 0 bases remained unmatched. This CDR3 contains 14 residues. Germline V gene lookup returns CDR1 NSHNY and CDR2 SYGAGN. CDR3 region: CASSGDWGQDTQYF. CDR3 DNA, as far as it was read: TGTGCCAGCAGTGGGGACTGGGGCCAAGAC.

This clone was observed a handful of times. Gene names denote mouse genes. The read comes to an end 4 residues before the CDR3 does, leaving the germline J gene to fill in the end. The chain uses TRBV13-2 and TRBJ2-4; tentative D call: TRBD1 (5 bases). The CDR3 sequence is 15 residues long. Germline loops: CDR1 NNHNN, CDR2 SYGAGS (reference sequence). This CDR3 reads CASGDLRTIRNTLYF. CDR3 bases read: TGTGCCAGCGGTGACCTCCGGACAATCAGAAAC.

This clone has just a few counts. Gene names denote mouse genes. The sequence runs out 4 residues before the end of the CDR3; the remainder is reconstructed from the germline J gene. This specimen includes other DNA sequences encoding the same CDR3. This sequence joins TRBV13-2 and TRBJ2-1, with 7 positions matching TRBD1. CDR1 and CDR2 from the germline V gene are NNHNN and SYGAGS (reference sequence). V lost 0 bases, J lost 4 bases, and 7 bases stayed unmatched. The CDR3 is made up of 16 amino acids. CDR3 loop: CASGDAGGGGYAEQFF. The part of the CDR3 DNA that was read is TGTGCCAGCGGTGATGCAGGGGGAGGAGGATATGCT.

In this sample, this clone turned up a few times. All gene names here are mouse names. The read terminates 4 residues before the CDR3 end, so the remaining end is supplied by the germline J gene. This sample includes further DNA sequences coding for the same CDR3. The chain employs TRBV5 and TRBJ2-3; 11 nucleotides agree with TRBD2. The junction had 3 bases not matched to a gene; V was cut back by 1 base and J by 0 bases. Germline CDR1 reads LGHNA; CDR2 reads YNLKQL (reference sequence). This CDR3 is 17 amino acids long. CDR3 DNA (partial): TGTGCCAGCAGCCAAGGGACTGGGGGGTCTAGTGCAGAA. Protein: CASSQGTGGSSAE. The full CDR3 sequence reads CASSQGTGGSSAETLYF.

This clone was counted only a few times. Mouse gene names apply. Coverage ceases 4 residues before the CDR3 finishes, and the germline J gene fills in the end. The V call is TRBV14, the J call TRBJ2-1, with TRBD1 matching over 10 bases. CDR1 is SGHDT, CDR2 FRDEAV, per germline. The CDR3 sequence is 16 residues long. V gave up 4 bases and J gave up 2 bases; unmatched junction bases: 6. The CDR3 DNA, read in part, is TGTGCCAGCAGTGGCCGAGGGACAGGGGACTATGCT. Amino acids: CASSGRGTGDYA. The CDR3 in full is CASSGRGTGDYAEQFF.

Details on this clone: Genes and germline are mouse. The DNA read from the CDR3 is TGTGCCAGCAGTTTCTCTGGGGAAGGGGAC. Translated: CASSFSGEGD. The full CDR3 protein is CASSFSGEGDTQYF. The chain links TRBV14 to TRBJ2-5, with D tentatively TRBD2 (6 bases). The read ends 4 residues before the CDR3 terminus; that terminus is restored from the germline J gene. Germline V CDR1 and CDR2: SGHDT, FRDEAV. The CDR3 is 14 amino acids.

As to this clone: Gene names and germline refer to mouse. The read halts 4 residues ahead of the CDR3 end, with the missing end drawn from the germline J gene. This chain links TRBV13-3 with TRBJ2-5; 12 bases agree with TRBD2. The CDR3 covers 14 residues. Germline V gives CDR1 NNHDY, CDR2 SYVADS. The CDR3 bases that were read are TGTGCCAGCAGTGTTGGGACTGGGGGGGAC. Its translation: CASSVGTGGD. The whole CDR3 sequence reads CASSVGTGGDTQYF.

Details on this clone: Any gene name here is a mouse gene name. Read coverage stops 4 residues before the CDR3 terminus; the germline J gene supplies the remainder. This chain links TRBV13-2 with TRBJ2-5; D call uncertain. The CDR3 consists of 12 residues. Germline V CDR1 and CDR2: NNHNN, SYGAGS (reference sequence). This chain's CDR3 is CASGEHRDTQYF. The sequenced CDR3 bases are TGTGCCAGCGGTGAGCACAGAGAC.

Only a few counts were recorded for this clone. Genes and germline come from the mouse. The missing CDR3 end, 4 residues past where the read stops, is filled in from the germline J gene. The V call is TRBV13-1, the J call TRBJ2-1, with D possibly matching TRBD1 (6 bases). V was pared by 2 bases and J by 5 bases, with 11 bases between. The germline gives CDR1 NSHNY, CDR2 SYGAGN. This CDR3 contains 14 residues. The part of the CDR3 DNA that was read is TGTGCCAGCAGTGAGCCGGGACAAAATGCT. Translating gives CASSEPGQNA. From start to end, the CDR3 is CASSEPGQNAEQFF.

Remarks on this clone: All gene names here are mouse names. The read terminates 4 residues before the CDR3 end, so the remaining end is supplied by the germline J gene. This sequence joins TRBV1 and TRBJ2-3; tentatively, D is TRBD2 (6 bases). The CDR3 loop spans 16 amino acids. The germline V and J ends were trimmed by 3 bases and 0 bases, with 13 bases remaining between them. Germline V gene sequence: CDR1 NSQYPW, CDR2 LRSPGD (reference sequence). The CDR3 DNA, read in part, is TGCACCTGCAGTGCGTCAGGCGGGACTAGTGCAGAA. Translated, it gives CTCSASGGTSAE. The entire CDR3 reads CTCSASGGTSAETLYF.

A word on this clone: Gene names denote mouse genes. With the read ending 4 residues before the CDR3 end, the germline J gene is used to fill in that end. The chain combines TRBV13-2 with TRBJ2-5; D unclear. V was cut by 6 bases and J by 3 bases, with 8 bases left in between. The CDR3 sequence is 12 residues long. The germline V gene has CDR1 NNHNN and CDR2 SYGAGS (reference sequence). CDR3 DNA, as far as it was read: TGTGCCAGCGCTTTGAGGCAAGAC. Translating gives CASALRQD. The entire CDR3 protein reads CASALRQDTQYF.

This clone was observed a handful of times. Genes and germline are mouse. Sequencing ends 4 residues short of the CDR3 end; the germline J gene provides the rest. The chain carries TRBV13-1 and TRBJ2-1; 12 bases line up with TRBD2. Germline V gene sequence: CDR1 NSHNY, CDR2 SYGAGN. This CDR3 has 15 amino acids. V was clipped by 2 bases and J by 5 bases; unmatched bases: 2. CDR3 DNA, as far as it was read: TGTGCCAGCAGTGAGAGGGACTGGGGGGATGCT. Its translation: CASSERDWGDA. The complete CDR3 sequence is CASSERDWGDAEQFF.

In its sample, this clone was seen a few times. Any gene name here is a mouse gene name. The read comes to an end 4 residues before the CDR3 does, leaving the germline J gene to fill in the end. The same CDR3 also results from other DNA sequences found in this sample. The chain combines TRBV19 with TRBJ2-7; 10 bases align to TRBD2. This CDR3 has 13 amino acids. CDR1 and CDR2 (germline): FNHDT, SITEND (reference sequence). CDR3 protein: CASRNWGGYEQYF. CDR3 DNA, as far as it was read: TGTGCCAGCAGGAACTGGGGGGGGTAT.

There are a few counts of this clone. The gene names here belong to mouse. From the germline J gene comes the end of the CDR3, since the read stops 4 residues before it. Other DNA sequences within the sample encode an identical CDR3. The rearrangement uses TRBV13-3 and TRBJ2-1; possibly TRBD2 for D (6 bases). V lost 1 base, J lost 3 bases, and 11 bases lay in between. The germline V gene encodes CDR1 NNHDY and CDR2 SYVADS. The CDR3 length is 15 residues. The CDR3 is CASSDRAGGYAEQFF. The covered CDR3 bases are TGTGCCAGCAGTGATAGGGCGGGGGGCTATGCT.

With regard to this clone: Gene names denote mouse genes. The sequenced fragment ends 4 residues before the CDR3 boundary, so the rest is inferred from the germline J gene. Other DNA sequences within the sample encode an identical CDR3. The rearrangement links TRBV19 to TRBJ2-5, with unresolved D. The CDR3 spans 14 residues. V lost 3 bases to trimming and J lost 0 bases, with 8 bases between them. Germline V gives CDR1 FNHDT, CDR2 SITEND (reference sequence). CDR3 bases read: TGTGCCAGCAGTAGACAATTTAACCAAGAC. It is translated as CASSRQFNQD. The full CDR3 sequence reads CASSRQFNQDTQYF.

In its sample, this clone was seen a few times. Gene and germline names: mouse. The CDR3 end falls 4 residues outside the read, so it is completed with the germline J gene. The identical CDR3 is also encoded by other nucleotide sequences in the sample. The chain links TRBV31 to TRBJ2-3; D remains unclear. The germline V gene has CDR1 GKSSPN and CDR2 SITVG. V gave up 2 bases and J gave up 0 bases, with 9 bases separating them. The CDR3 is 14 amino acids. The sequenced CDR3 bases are TGTGCCTGGAGTTCAGGAACTAGTGCAGAA. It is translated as CAWSSGTSAE. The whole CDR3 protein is CAWSSGTSAETLYF.

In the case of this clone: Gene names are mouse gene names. The sequenced CDR3 bases are TGCACCTGCAGTGTGAGGACAACTAGTCAAAAC. Translating gives CTCSVRTTSQN. The complete CDR3 protein is CTCSVRTTSQNTLYF. The rearrangement joins TRBV1 to TRBJ2-4; D might be TRBD1 (5 bases). The CDR3 is cut off 4 residues early in the read; its end comes from the germline J gene. The V gene's germline CDR1 is NSQYPW and CDR2 LRSPGD (reference sequence). The length of the CDR3 is 15 residues. Deletions cut 4 bases from V and 0 bases from J, with 11 bases between.

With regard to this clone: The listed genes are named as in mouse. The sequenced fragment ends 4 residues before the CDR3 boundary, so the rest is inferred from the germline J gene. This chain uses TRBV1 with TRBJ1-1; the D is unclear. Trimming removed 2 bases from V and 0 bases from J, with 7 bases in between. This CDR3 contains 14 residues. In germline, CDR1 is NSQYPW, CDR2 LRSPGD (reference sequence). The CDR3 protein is CTCSALQTNTEVFF. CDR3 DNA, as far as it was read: TGCACCTGCAGTGCACTACAGACAAACACA.

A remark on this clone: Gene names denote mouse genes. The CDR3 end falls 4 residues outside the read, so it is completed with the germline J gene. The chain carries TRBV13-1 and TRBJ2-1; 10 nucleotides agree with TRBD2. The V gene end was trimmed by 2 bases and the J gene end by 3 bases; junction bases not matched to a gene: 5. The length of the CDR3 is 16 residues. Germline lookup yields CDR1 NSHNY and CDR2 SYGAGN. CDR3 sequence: CASSEGWGGAYAEQFF. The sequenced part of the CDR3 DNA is TGTGCCAGCAGTGAGGGCTGGGGGGGCGCCTATGCT.

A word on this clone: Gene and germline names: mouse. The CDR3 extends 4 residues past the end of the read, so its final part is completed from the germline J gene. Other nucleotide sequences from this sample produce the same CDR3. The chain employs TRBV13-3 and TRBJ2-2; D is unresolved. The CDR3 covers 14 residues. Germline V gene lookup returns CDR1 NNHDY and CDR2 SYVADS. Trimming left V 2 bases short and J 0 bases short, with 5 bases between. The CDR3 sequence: CASSEQANTGQLYF. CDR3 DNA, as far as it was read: TGTGCCAGCAGTGAGCAGGCAAACACCGGG.

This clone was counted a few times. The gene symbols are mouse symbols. The CDR3 bases that were read are TGTGCCAGCAGTATTTCTGACATTTATAATTCGCCC. Translated: CASSISDIYNSP. In full, the CDR3 reads CASSISDIYNSPLYF. The chain carries TRBV19 and TRBJ1-6, with D uncertain. The read is 3 residues too short to cover the CDR3 end, so that end is filled in from the germline J gene. TRBJ1-6 is treated as an ORF (open reading frame) with a function not yet certain. V shed 2 bases and J shed 4 bases, with 10 bases lying between them. The CDR3 has 15 amino acids. Germline V gives CDR1 FNHDT, CDR2 SITEND (reference sequence).

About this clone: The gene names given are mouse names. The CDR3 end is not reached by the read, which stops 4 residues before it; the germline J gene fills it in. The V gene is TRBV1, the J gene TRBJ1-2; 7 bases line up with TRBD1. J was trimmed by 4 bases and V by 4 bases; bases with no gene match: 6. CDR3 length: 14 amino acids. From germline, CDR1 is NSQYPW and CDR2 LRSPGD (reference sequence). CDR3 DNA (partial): TGCACCTGCAGTGGTGACAGGGTGGGCTCC. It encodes CTCSGDRVGS. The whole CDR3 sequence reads CTCSGDRVGSDYTF.

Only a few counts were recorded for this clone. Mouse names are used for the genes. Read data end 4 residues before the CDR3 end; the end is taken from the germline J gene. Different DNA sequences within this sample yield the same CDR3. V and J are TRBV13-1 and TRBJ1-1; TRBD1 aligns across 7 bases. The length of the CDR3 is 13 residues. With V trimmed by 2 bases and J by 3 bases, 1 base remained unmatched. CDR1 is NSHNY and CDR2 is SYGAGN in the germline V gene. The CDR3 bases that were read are TGTGCCAGCAGTGAAGGGGGCCACACA. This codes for CASSEGGHT. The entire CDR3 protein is CASSEGGHTEVFF.

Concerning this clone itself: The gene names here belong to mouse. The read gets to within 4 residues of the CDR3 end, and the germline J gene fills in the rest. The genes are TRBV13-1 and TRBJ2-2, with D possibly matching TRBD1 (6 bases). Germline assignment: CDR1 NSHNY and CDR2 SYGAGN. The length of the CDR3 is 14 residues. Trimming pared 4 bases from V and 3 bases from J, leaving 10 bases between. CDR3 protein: CASSSAGDTGQLYF. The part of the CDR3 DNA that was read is TGTGCCAGCAGTTCGGCAGGGGACACCGGG.